Detailed here is one TCR beta chain. This sample was taken from a study of graft-versus-host responses after intestinal transplantation. Trimming pared 0 bases from V and 5 bases from J, leaving 3 bases between. The CDR3 runs 12 residues. Germline values: CDR1 WNHNN, CDR2 SYGVQD (reference sequence). The authors combined approximately 200,000 CFSE-labeled responder cells with approximately 200,000 irradiated, violet-dye-labeled stimulator cells in plates. Only in-frame clones appear in the TCRdb table, and some are missing; sequencing was by immunoSEQ multiplex PCR. The sample shows about 21,000 clones, roughly 41% of them seen only once.

V usage is TRBV10-1 and J usage is TRBJ2-3, with D hard to call. The input for sequencing was alloreactive CD8+ T cells from a mixed lymphocyte reaction culture, taken before intestinal transplant. Subset: CFSE-low proliferating T cells sorted from roughly 6-day pre-transplant mixed lymphocyte reaction (GvH or HvG direction). The sequence came from a human patient who received an intestinal transplant. CDR3 loop: CASSESRDTQYF. CDR3 sequence (DNA): TGCGCCAGCAGTGAGTCGAGAGATACGCAGTATTTT.